This T cell receptor (beta chain) was identified during a study of cytomegalovirus exposure and HLA in healthy donors. Study summary: From HLA-typed donors, an early data release held some 80 million unique TCRs.

With 2 bases removed from V and 7 bases from J, the gap between germline ends came to 11 bases. Germline assignment: CDR1 LNHDA and CDR2 SQIVND (reference sequence). The CDR3 sequence is 13 residues long. PCR primers comprised 60 Vbeta and 13 Jbeta primers. Sequencing used immunoSEQ multiplex PCR; TCRdb keeps in-frame clones, though not all of them. The table records about 110,000 clones, 82% of them present only once. The TCR originated in a young woman in good health and CMV-seronegative. The sample comprised PBMCs. The V gene is TRBV19, the J gene TRBJ1-1, with no clear D. The DNA of the CDR3 is TGTGCCAGTAGTATAACGTATAGAAATGAAGCTTTCTTT. Protein sequence: CASSITYRNEAFF.